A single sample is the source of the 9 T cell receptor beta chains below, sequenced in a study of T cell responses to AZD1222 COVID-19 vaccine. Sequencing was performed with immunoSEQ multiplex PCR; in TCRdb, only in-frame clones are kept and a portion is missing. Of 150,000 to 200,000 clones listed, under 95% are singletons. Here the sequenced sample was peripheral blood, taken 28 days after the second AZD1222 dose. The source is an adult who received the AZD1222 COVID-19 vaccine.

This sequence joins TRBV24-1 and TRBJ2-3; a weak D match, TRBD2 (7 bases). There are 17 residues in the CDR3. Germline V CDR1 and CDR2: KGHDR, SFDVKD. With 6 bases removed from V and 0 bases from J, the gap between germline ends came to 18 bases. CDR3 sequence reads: CATSSWGGDTSTDTQYF. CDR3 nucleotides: TGTGCCACCAGTTCCTGGGGGGGGGACACTAGCACAGATACGCAGTATTTT.

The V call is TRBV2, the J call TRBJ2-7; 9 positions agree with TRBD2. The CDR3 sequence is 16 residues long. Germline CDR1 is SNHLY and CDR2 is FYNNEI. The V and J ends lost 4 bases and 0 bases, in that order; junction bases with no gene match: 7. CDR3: CASSVAAGGSSYEQYF. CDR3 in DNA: TGTGCCAGCAGTGTAGCAGCGGGAGGAAGCTCCTACGAGCAGTACTTC.

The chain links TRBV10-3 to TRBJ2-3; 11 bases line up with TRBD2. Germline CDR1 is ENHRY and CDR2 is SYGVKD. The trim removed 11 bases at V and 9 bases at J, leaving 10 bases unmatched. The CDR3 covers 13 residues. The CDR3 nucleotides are TGTGCCCTTGGACTAGCGGGCGCGGGGACGCAGTATTTT. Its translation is CALGLAGAGTQYF.

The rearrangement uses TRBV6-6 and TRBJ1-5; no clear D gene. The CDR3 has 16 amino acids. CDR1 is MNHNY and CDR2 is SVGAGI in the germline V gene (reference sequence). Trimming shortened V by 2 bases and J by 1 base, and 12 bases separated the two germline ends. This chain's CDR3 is CASSYPPDGSNQPQHF. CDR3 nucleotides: TGTGCCAGCAGTTACCCACCCGATGGAAGCAATCAGCCCCAGCATTTT.

Here the CDR3 DNA reads TGTGCCAGCAGCCACCCGGAGGGCGAGCAGTACTTC. This encodes CASSHPEGEQYF. V and J are TRBV3-1 (or the pseudogene TRBV3-2) and TRBJ2-7; maybe TRBD2 (6 bases). V was trimmed by 3 bases and J by 6 bases, leaving 9 bases between them. The length of the CDR3 is 12 residues. Germline lookup yields CDR1 LGHDT and CDR2 YNNKEL (reference sequence).

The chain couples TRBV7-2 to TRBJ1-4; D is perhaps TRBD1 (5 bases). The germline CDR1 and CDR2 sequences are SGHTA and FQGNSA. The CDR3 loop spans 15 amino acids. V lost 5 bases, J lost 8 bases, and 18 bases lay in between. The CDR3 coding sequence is TGTGCCAGCAGCACGTCACAGGCCCCCCAGGAAAAACTGTTTTTT. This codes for CASSTSQAPQEKLFF.

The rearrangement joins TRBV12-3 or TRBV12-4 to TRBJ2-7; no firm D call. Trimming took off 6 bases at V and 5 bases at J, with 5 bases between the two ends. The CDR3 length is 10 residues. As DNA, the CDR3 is TGTGCCAGCAGCTTAAACGAGCAGTACTTC. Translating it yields CASSLNEQYF.

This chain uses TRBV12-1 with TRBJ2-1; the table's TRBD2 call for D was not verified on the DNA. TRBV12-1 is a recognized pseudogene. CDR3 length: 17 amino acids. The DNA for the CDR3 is TGTGCCAGCAGCTTGGTAGCGGGATCCGAGGGGTACAATGAGCAGTTCTTC. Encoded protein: CASSLVAGSEGYNEQFF.

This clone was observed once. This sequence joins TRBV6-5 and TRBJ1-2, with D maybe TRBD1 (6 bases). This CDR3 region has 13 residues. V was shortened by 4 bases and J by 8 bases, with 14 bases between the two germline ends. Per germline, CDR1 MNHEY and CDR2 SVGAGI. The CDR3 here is CASSSRTERGYTF. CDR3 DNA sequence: TGTGCCAGCAGTTCCCGGACAGAAAGAGGCTACACCTTC.